Listed below are T cell receptor beta chains from one sample, sequenced in a study of blood T cell repertoires in COVID-19. The data were produced by immunoSEQ multiplex PCR, yet TCRdb's version contains in-frame clones alone and is incomplete. The sample includes more than 60,000 clones, around 85% of them seen just once. Sequences were obtained from peripheral blood. The receptors were sampled from a human donor in a cohort sampled during active COVID-19. CDR3s include the opening cysteine and the closing phenylalanine or tryptophan. Fields, in order: V gene, D gene, J gene, clone size, CDR3 protein, CDR3 DNA. A D gene is named only where the DNA matches it firmly. For some rows the clone size is stated as once, few or many, or as a class when expanded; others skip it.

TRBV4-1	NA	TRBJ1-5	NA	CASSQEQRQPQHF	TGCGCCAGCAGCCAAGAACAACGACAGCCCCAGCATTTT
TRBV25-1	NA	TRBJ1-3	NA	CASSEWGRGDGNTIYF	TGTGCCAGCAGTGAATGGGGGAGGGGTGATGGAAACACCATATATTTT
TRBV5-6	TRBD2	TRBJ2-2	NA	CASKTVLAGGLNTGELFF	TGTGCCAGCAAGACCGTACTAGCGGGGGGCCTAAACACCGGGGAGCTGTTTTTT
TRBV4-3	NA	TRBJ2-3	NA	CASSQERLGADTQYF	TGCGCCAGCAGCCAAGAAAGATTGGGGGCTGATACGCAGTATTTT
TRBV4-3	TRBD2	TRBJ2-5	once	CASSQGTSGYQETQYF	TGCGCCAGCAGCCAAGGAACTAGCGGGTACCAAGAGACCCAGTACTTC
TRBV5-4	NA	TRBJ1-2	NA	CASSHGGLQPFGYTF	TGTGCCAGCAGCCACGGGGGACTTCAGCCTTTTGGCTACACCTTC
TRBV5-1	TRBD1	TRBJ1-3	NA	CASSPRQGERNTIYF	TGCGCCAGCAGCCCAAGACAGGGAGAAAGAAACACCATATATTTT
TRBV5-1	TRBD2	TRBJ2-3	NA	CASSLGRLAGTDTQYF	TGCGCCAGCAGCTTGGGGCGCCTAGCGGGGACAGATACGCAGTATTTT
TRBV5-1	NA	TRBJ2-1	NA	CASSPSGVSYNEQFF	TGCGCCAGCAGCCCATCAGGGGTCTCCTACAATGAGCAGTTCTTC
TRBV5-5	NA	TRBJ1-1	NA	CASSFLGQANTEAFF	TGTGCCAGCAGCTTTCTGGGTCAGGCGAACACTGAAGCTTTCTTT
TRBV5-1	TRBD1	TRBJ1-2	once	CASSFRTGNYGYTF	TGCGCCAGCAGCTTTCGGACAGGGAACTATGGCTACACCTTC
TRBV5-4	NA	TRBJ2-3	NA	CASSLIGVEADTQYF	TGTGCCAGCAGCTTAATAGGGGTAGAGGCAGATACGCAGTATTTT
TRBV9	TRBD2	TRBJ2-1	few	CASSAAGGLYNEQFF	TGTGCCAGCAGCGCGGCGGGGGGGCTCTACAATGAGCAGTTCTTC
TRBV6-2/TRBV6-3	NA	TRBJ2-5	once	CASSLLGGGVETQYF	TGTGCCAGCAGTCTACTAGGAGGGGGCGTGGAGACCCAGTACTTC
TRBV4-1	NA	TRBJ2-5	NA	CASSYGSSGQETQYF	TGCGCCAGCAGCTACGGGTCATCGGGCCAAGAGACCCAGTACTTC
TRBV11-2	NA	TRBJ1-3	NA	CASSVSVRGNTIYF	TGTGCCAGCAGCGTCTCGGTGCGGGGAAACACCATATATTTT
TRBV5-6	TRBD1	TRBJ2-7	NA	CASSGYGTGPYEQYF	TGTGCCAGCAGCGGTTACGGGACAGGGCCCTACGAGCAGTACTTC
TRBV7-9	NA	TRBJ2-1	NA	CASSSLEGTLTYNEQFF	TGTGCCAGCAGCTCGTTAGAGGGGACATTGACCTACAATGAGCAGTTCTTC
TRBV2	TRBD1	TRBJ2-3	NA	CASSGGTASTDTQYF	TGTGCCAGCAGTGGGGGGACAGCGAGCACAGATACGCAGTATTTT
TRBV6-5	TRBD2	TRBJ2-3	NA	CASKIYGTSKDTQYF	TGTGCCAGCAAGATTTACGGGACTAGCAAAGATACGCAGTATTTT
TRBV12-5	TRBD2	TRBJ2-1	NA	CASGPTSGGPSSYNEQFF	TGTGCTAGTGGGCCAACTAGCGGGGGACCGAGCTCCTACAATGAGCAGTTCTTC
TRBV7-8	TRBD1	TRBJ1-2	NA	CASSSTGANYGYTF	TGTGCCAGCAGCTCGACAGGGGCGAACTATGGCTACACCTTC
TRBV12-3/TRBV12-4	TRBD1	TRBJ2-7	NA	CASTDRDGYEQYF	TGTGCCAGCACCGACAGGGATGGCTACGAGCAGTACTTC
TRBV18	NA	TRBJ2-2	NA	CASSPQTAANTGELFF	TGTGCCAGCTCACCGCAAACAGCGGCGAACACCGGGGAGCTGTTTTTT
TRBV10-2	TRBD1	TRBJ2-2	NA	CASRGGQGRDTGELFF	TGCGCCAGCAGAGGTGGACAGGGGCGGGACACCGGGGAGCTGTTTTTT
TRBV7-6	TRBD2	TRBJ2-7	NA	CASSPGLVEQYF	TGTGCCAGCAGCCCAGGACTAGTCGAGCAGTACTTC
TRBV5-4	TRBD2	TRBJ2-5	few	CASSPGLAGGPEETQYF	TGTGCCAGCAGCCCCGGACTAGCGGGGGGGCCGGAAGAGACCCAGTACTTC
TRBV7-2	NA	TRBJ1-2	once	CASSLGSRGFNYGYTF	TGTGCCAGCAGCTTGGGGAGCCGAGGCTTTAACTATGGCTACACCTTC
TRBV21-1	NA	TRBJ2-5	NA	CASSKGDGRAQETQYF	TGTGCCAGCAGCAAAGGAGATGGCAGGGCCCAAGAGACCCAGTACTTC
TRBV7-2	TRBD1	TRBJ2-7	few	CASSQRGPGQGNYEQYF	TGTGCCAGCAGCCAGAGGGGGCCGGGACAGGGGAATTACGAGCAGTACTTC
TRBV3-1/TRBV3-2	TRBD1	TRBJ1-2	once	CASSQGGGQRYGYTF	TGTGCCAGCAGCCAAGGTGGGGGACAGAGATATGGCTACACCTTC
TRBV6-5	NA	TRBJ1-2	NA	CASSYSIWGDYGYTF	TGTGCCAGCAGTTACTCGATCTGGGGGGACTATGGCTACACCTTC
TRBV5-6	NA	TRBJ2-3	NA	CASRGLVGGDADTQYF	TGTGCCAGCAGGGGGTTAGTGGGCGGGGATGCGGATACGCAGTATTTT
TRBV2	NA	TRBJ2-2	NA	CASKLDNTGELFF	TGTGCCAGCAAACTAGATAACACCGGGGAGCTGTTTTTT
TRBV18	TRBD1	TRBJ1-1	NA	CASSTRDRRTEAFF	TGTGCCAGCTCAACAAGGGACAGGAGAACTGAAGCTTTCTTT
TRBV7-3	TRBD2	TRBJ2-1	NA	CASSSGLAGVNEQFF	TGTGCCAGCAGCTCGGGACTAGCGGGGGTGAATGAGCAGTTCTTC
TRBV2	NA	TRBJ1-4	NA	CATSRRAYLSNEKLFF	TGTGCCACCTCTCGGAGGGCTTACCTATCTAATGAAAAACTGTTTTTT
TRBV7-2	NA	TRBJ2-2	NA	CASSLATGTMNTGELFF	TGTGCCAGCAGCTTAGCAACCGGGACAATGAACACCGGGGAGCTGTTTTTT
TRBV7-2	NA	TRBJ1-6	NA	CASSPSNPYNSPLHF	TGTGCCAGCAGCCCCTCTAACCCATATAATTCACCCCTCCACTTT
TRBV7-8	NA	TRBJ2-1	NA	CASSPTGSYNEQFF	TGTGCCAGCAGCCCGACTGGCTCCTACAATGAGCAGTTCTTC
TRBV5-4	TRBD2	TRBJ2-1	once	CASSLAGGTYYNEQFF	TGTGCCAGCAGCTTGGCGGGGGGAACCTACTACAATGAGCAGTTCTTC
TRBV2	NA	TRBJ2-5	NA	CASRWSGNQETQYF	TGTGCCAGCAGGTGGAGCGGCAACCAAGAGACCCAGTACTTC
TRBV7-2	TRBD1	TRBJ1-2	NA	CASSLDLQGVKYTF	TGTGCCAGCAGCTTAGATTTACAGGGGGTGAAGTACACCTTC
TRBV5-1	NA	TRBJ1-2	NA	CASSSGLYGANYGYTF	TGCGCCAGCAGCTCGGGACTCTACGGAGCTAACTATGGCTACACCTTC
TRBV7-2	TRBD2	TRBJ2-2	few	CASSQSGGADGELFF	TGTGCCAGCAGCCAGAGCGGGGGGGCCGACGGGGAGCTGTTTTTT
TRBV18	TRBD2	TRBJ2-1	NA	CASSPPPPSGGTYNEQFF	TGTGCCAGCTCACCCCCTCCACCTAGCGGGGGAACCTACAATGAGCAGTTCTTC
TRBV6-2/TRBV6-3	TRBD2	TRBJ2-3	once	CASSAAGGAADTQYF	TGTGCCAGCAGTGCTGCCGGGGGGGCCGCAGATACGCAGTATTTT
TRBV7-8	TRBD2	TRBJ2-1	NA	CASSPGLDAGVEQFF	TGTGCCAGCAGCCCGGGACTAGACGCGGGGGTGGAGCAGTTCTTC
TRBV5-1	NA	TRBJ1-1	NA	CASSSDPGNTEAFF	TGCGCCAGCAGCTCAGACCCGGGTAACACTGAAGCTTTCTTT
TRBV7-2	TRBD1	TRBJ2-3	NA	CASSRKQGEGTDTQYF	TGTGCCAGCAGCCGTAAACAGGGGGAGGGCACAGATACGCAGTATTTT
TRBV24-1	TRBD1	TRBJ1-4	NA	CATTRGRGREKLFF	TGTGCCACCACCAGGGGCAGGGGGCGTGAAAAACTGTTTTTT
TRBV9	NA	TRBJ1-1	NA	CASSAIAGVTEAFF	TGTGCCAGCAGCGCCATAGCAGGGGTCACTGAAGCTTTCTTT
TRBV10-3	TRBD1	TRBJ2-7	NA	CAISDPRTGGSYEQYF	TGTGCCATCAGTGACCCTAGGACAGGGGGCTCCTACGAGCAGTACTTC
TRBV12-3/TRBV12-4	NA	TRBJ1-1	NA	CASSLNRADEAFF	TGTGCCAGCAGTTTAAACAGGGCGGATGAAGCTTTCTTT
TRBV7-3	NA	TRBJ2-5	NA	CASSLTGTPQETQYF	TGTGCCAGCAGCTTAACAGGGACACCGCAAGAGACCCAGTACTTC
TRBV5-4	NA	TRBJ2-1	NA	CASSLSTEQFF	TGTGCCAGCAGCTTGTCGACAGAGCAGTTCTTC
TRBV7-2	TRBD2	TRBJ2-3	NA	CASSLSSGVKTDTQYF	TGTGCCAGCAGCTTAAGTAGCGGGGTGAAGACAGATACGCAGTATTTT